This T cell receptor (beta chain) was recovered during a study of CD8+CD57+ T cells in acquired aplastic anemia. As for the study in general: Where healthy donors were concerned, CD4+ cells averaged approximately 9.9 million reads. General study results and limits: Comparison of patients with controls identified almost 30 shared CD8+ CDR3 sequences.

Germline V gives CDR1 SNHLY, CDR2 FYNNEI. Between the trimmed V and J ends, which lost 5 bases and 6 bases, there was a span of 10 bases. This CDR3 contains 12 residues. Remarks on this clonotype: Its antigen is unidentified.

Profiles of TCR beta VDJ and CDR3 were generated from a genomic DNA template. TCRdb used MiXCR to reprocess the reads, holding one entry per CDR3 protein. The sample consists of 120,000 or so distinct CDR3 sequences, more than 40% of them appearing once. This sequence was found in a human donor in good health, serving as a control. The sequenced sample consisted of sorted CD4+, CD8+, or CD8+CD57+ T cells (not recorded which) from PBMCs. The V call is TRBV2, the J call TRBJ1-1, with unresolved D. Here the CDR3 reads CASSISWAEAFF. CDR3 DNA: TGTGCCAGCAGTATATCTTGGGCTGAAGCTTTCTTT. Together with reference TRBV2 and TRBJ1-1, the CDR3 gives the full variable domain: EPEVTQTPSHQVTQMGQEVILRCVPISNHLYFYWYRQILGQKVEFLVSFYNNEISEKSEIFDDQFSVERPDGSNFTLKIRSTKLEDSAMYFCASSISWAEAFFGQGTRLTVV.